The next 11 T cell receptor beta chains were all read from a single sample in a study of OX40 agonist ivuxolimab in advanced cancers. This table comes from immunoSEQ multiplex PCR, and its TCRdb copy is limited to in-frame clones, with some not included. The sample records some 80,000 clones, nearly 95% being singletons. Specimen: CD4+ or CD8+ T cells sorted from blood, collected in a trial of the OX40 agonist ivuxolimab. These receptors were obtained from an adult with an advanced solid tumor such as melanoma, head and neck, liver or kidney cancer.

This sequence joins TRBV6-5 and TRBJ1-2; possible D gene TRBD1, 5 bases. This CDR3 region has 11 residues. The germline gives CDR1 MNHEY, CDR2 SVGAGI. V was trimmed by 5 bases and J by 9 bases, leaving 10 bases between them. CDR3 region: CASSTGTRYTF. CDR3 DNA: TGTGCCAGCAGTACCGGGACCCGCTACACCTTC.

The gene calls are TRBV11-2 and TRBJ2-1; D might be TRBD1 (6 bases). Trimming shortened V by 1 base and J by 7 bases, and 17 bases separated the two germline ends. CDR1 SGHAT and CDR2 FQNNGV come from the germline V gene. The CDR3 loop spans 16 amino acids. The CDR3 DNA reads TGTGCCAGCAGCTTAGGCGAGACAGGTCATGGGAATGAGCAGTTCTTC. Residues: CASSLGETGHGNEQFF. The full variable domain, completed using reference TRBV11-2 and TRBJ2-1, is EAGVAQSPRYKIIEKRQSVAFWCNPISGHATLYWYQQILGQGPKLLIQFQNNGVVDDSQLPKDRFSAERLKGVDSTLKIQPAKLEDSAVYLCASSLGETGHGNEQFFGPGTRLTVL.

The chain is built from TRBV10-3 and TRBJ2-5; maybe TRBD1 (6 bases). The DNA end is a closer match to TRBJ2-7, so the J assignment may be wrong. The CDR3 extends over 16 amino acids. Germline V gene lookup returns CDR1 ENHRY and CDR2 SYGVKD. CDR3 nucleotides: TGTGCCATCAGTGAGTCAGAACAGGGTGAGCCCTACGAGCAGTACTTC. Its translation: CAISESEQGEPYEQYF.

The chain carries TRBV9 and TRBJ1-2, with 8 positions matching TRBD1. This CDR3 comprises 14 residues. Unmatched junction bases numbered 9, after V lost 3 bases and J lost 8 bases. The germline V gene encodes CDR1 SGDLS and CDR2 YYNGEE. CDR3 nucleotides: TGTGCCAGCAGCGCCACCGGACAGGGCGGCGGCTACACCTTC. Translated: CASSATGQGGGYTF.

The genes are TRBV19 and TRBJ2-1, with 7 bases fitting TRBD2. The CDR3 has 12 amino acids. After removal of 8 bases from V and 9 bases from J, the junction contained 7 bases not matched to a gene. Germline lookup yields CDR1 LNHDA and CDR2 SQIVND (reference sequence). The CDR3 sequence: CASFAGVGEQFF. CDR3 in DNA: TGTGCCAGTTTCGCGGGAGTGGGTGAGCAGTTCTTC.

This rearrangement joins TRBV12-5 to TRBJ2-5; D may be TRBD1 (5 bases). CDR1 and CDR2 from the germline V gene are LGHNT and FRNRAP. This CDR3 has 13 amino acids. The germline V and J ends were trimmed by 2 bases and 5 bases, with 9 bases remaining between them. CDR3: CASGLWGWETQYF. The CDR3 DNA sequence: TGTGCTAGTGGTTTGTGGGGCTGGGAGACCCAGTACTTC.

In this sample, this clone turned up a few times. The chain combines TRBV7-9 with TRBJ1-2; D perhaps matches TRBD1 (5 bases). This CDR3 region has 13 residues. Germline V gene sequence: CDR1 SEHNR, CDR2 FQNEAQ (reference sequence). Trimming took off 9 bases at V and 0 bases at J, with 11 bases between the two ends. CDR3 bases: TGTGCCAGTGGGGACGCAACTAACTATGGCTACACCTTC. Translated: CASGDATNYGYTF.

The chain employs TRBV5-6 and TRBJ2-3; D gene ambiguous. Germline V CDR1 and CDR2: SGHDT, YYEEEE. The CDR3 loop spans 13 amino acids. V lost 2 bases and J lost 0, with 4 bases in between. The CDR3 spells CASSFSSTDTQYF. The CDR3 nucleotides read TGTGCCAGCAGCTTTTCTAGCACAGATACGCAGTATTTT.

This clone was counted once. CDR3 sequence reads: CASRPSLWGDTEAFF. CDR3 bases: TGTGCCAGCAGACCTAGTTTATGGGGGGACACTGAAGCTTTCTTT. The chain links TRBV27 to TRBJ1-1; possible D gene TRBD1, 5 bases. This CDR3 contains 15 residues. The germline V gene encodes CDR1 MNHEY and CDR2 SMNVEV (reference sequence). The ends were cut back, 6 bases at V and 3 bases at J, with 17 bases in the middle.

J is TRBJ1-5 and V is TRBV6-5; maybe TRBD1 (5 bases). Between the trimmed V and J ends, which lost 2 bases and 2 bases, there was a span of 13 bases. The V gene's germline CDR1 is MNHEY and CDR2 SVGAGI. The CDR3 has 16 amino acids. As DNA, the CDR3 is TGTGCCAGCAGTTACAGGCCCCGGGGCGGCAATCAGCCCCAGCATTTT. This translates into CASSYRPRGGNQPQHF.

DNA of the CDR3: TGTGCCTCGACAGGGATCTCTGGAAACACCATATATTTT. Translating it yields CASTGISGNTIYF. The V and J genes are TRBV10-3 and TRBJ1-3; TRBD1 aligns across 7 bases. Germline V lookup: CDR1 ENHRY, CDR2 SYGVKD. The CDR3 length is 13 residues. Trimming removed 11 bases from V and 0 bases from J; junction bases left unmatched: 4.